These 14 T cell receptor beta chains share one sample of origin, sequenced in a study of naive and memory T cell subsets. Study-wide results and limits: Naive repertoires, especially CD8, held a few larger clonotypes, possibly memory cells re-expressing CD45RA.

These receptors have no identified antigens. An equimolar mix of two oligonucleotides served as the beta constant-region primer for TRBC1 and TRBC2. Nested alpha and beta constant-region primers with the SP2 primer drove four PCR rounds on ligated cDNA. TCRdb processed the UMI-ligation and nested PCR reads anew with MiXCR; each CDR3 protein has one entry. Of over 130,000 distinct CDR3 sequences in the sample, about 20% were seen once. The sequencing sample was made of naive CD8+ T cells from blood. The receptors shown here come from a human donor in good health.

The V and J genes are TRBV6-6 and TRBJ1-4, with D possibly TRBD1 on 5 matching bases. This CDR3 is built from 12 residues. V was pared by 7 bases and J by 7 bases, with 10 bases between. Germline V gene sequence: CDR1 MNHNY, CDR2 SVGAGI (reference sequence). The CDR3 sequence: CASTTGGEKLFF. The CDR3 coding sequence is TGTGCCAGCACCACAGGTGGTGAAAAACTGTTTTTT.

This clonotype was detected only a few times. The rearrangement uses TRBV7-9 and TRBJ2-3; 11 bases are a match to TRBD2. Germline lookup yields CDR1 SEHNR and CDR2 FQNEAQ (reference sequence). The V and J ends lost 2 bases and 2 bases, in that order; junction bases with no gene match: 9. This CDR3 spans 18 amino acids. CDR3 amino acids: CASSLTRLAGGHTDTQYF. In DNA form, the CDR3 reads TGTGCCAGCAGCTTAACCCGGCTAGCGGGAGGCCACACAGATACGCAGTATTTT.

The J gene is TRBJ2-6, the V gene TRBV7-8, with TRBD1 matching over 8 bases. The length of the CDR3 is 19 residues. Germline lookup yields CDR1 SGHVS and CDR2 FQNEAQ. V was clipped by 2 bases and J by 0 bases; unmatched bases: 9. DNA of the CDR3: TGTGCCAGCAGCTTAAACAGGGGGGAGGCCTTCTCTGGGGCCAACGTCCTGACTTTC. Translation: CASSLNRGEAFSGANVLTF.

There are a few counts of this clonotype. This sequence joins TRBV28 and TRBJ1-1, with 7 bases aligning to TRBD1. The CDR3 consists of 15 residues. V was clipped by 5 bases and J by 6 bases; unmatched bases: 12. CDR1 and CDR2 (germline): MDHEN, SYDVKM. CDR3 in amino acids: CASSQTGSRDAEAFF. DNA for the CDR3: TGTGCCAGCAGTCAGACAGGGTCGAGGGACGCTGAAGCTTTCTTT.

V gene TRBV27 combines with J gene TRBJ1-1; 8 bases line up with TRBD1. The germline V gene has CDR1 MNHEY and CDR2 SMNVEV (reference sequence). The CDR3 has 15 amino acids. Unmatched junction bases numbered 8, after V lost 7 bases and J lost 1 base. As DNA, the CDR3 is TGTGCCAGCAAGATTTTTGGGACAGGGAACACTGAAGCTTTCTTT. This codes for CASKIFGTGNTEAFF.

This clonotype was counted between two and nine times. The chain employs TRBV27 and TRBJ2-7, with a tentative D call TRBD2 (6 bases). The V end was cut by 8 bases, the J end by 2 bases, with 16 bases between. There are 14 residues in the CDR3. CDR1 MNHEY and CDR2 SMNVEV come from the germline V gene (reference sequence). The CDR3 coding sequence is TGTGCCAGCGGGGACTTCGAACCGCCCTACGAGCAGTACTTC. Amino acid sequence: CASGDFEPPYEQYF.

This clonotype was seen more than once but under ten times. The V and J genes are TRBV29-1 and TRBJ2-6; 9 positions match TRBD2. Trimming removed 2 bases from V and 3 bases from J; junction bases left unmatched: 14. The CDR3 consists of 19 residues. Looked up from germline, CDR1 is SQVTM and CDR2 is ANQGSEA. Here the CDR3 DNA reads TGCAGCGTTGAAATTTGGTTAGCGGGAGAAACGGGTGGGGCCAACGTCCTGACTTTC. It encodes CSVEIWLAGETGGANVLTF.

The chain employs TRBV12-3 or TRBV12-4 and TRBJ2-1; possibly TRBD2 for D (6 bases). The CDR3 extends over 13 amino acids. V lost 4 bases to trimming and J lost 6 bases, with 10 bases between them. The CDR3 nucleotides read TGTGCCAGCAGTTCGGGGGTTCGCAATGAGCAGTTCTTC. Its translation is CASSSGVRNEQFF.

A single count supports this clonotype. The chain recombines TRBV12-3 or TRBV12-4 with TRBJ2-5, with 8 positions matching TRBD1. The V and J ends lost 6 bases and 11 bases, in that order; junction bases with no gene match: 5. The CDR3 is made up of 11 amino acids. The CDR3 loop is CASRSTGVQYF. DNA for the CDR3: TGTGCCAGCAGATCGACAGGGGTTCAGTACTTC.

In its sample, this clonotype was seen a few times. This chain uses TRBV20-1 with TRBJ2-5, with 9 nucleotides matching TRBD2. The germline gives CDR1 DFQATT, CDR2 SNEGSKA (reference sequence). V gave up 5 bases and J gave up 4 bases; unmatched junction bases: 5. CDR3 size: 13 residues. The chain's CDR3 is CSAGSGSAETQYF. The CDR3 nucleotides read TGCAGTGCTGGTAGCGGGAGCGCAGAGACCCAGTACTTC.

This chain connects TRBV7-9 to TRBJ2-1; D is undetermined. The CDR3 length is 12 residues. Germline CDR1 and CDR2: SEHNR and FQNEAQ (reference sequence). Trimming took off 3 bases at V and 10 bases at J, with 10 bases between the two ends. The CDR3 spells CASSLGLWEQFF. CDR3 sequence (DNA): TGTGCCAGCAGCTTGGGCCTTTGGGAGCAGTTCTTC. The full variable domain, its missing parts supplied by reference TRBV7-9 and TRBJ2-1, is DTGVSQNPRHKITKRGQNVTFRCDPISEHNRLYWYRQTLGQGPEFLTYFQNEAQLEKSRLLSDRFSAERPKGSFSTLEIQRTEQGDSAMYLCASSLGLWEQFFGPGTRLTVL.

The chain has TRBV5-5 and TRBJ1-1; D possibly corresponds to TRBD1 (5 bases). Per germline, CDR1 SGHKS and CDR2 YYEKEE (reference sequence). V gave up 0 bases and J gave up 5 bases, with 20 bases separating them. This CDR3 contains 17 residues. As DNA, the CDR3 is TGTGCCAGCAGCTTGGCCGCGACAGATCCCGTAGGTACTGAAGCTTTCTTT. Translating it yields CASSLAATDPVGTEAFF. The entire variable domain, with the rest obtained from reference TRBV5-5 and TRBJ1-1, is as follows: DAGVTQSPTHLIKTRGQQVTLRCSPISGHKSVSWYQQVLGQGPQFIFQYYEKEERGRGNFPDRFSARQFPNYSSELNVNALLLGDSALYLCASSLAATDPVGTEAFFGQGTRLTVV.

The J gene is TRBJ1-2, the V gene TRBV12-3 or TRBV12-4; 10 bases align to TRBD1. This CDR3 contains 16 residues. V lost 2 bases, J lost 1 base, and 4 bases stayed unmatched. The CDR3 loop reads CASSLIGQGVNYGYTF. The CDR3, as DNA: TGTGCCAGCAGTTTAATTGGACAGGGGGTTAACTATGGCTACACCTTC.

The chain combines TRBV9 with TRBJ2-5, with a weak D call TRBD2 (5 bases). Trimming removed 1 base at V and 3 bases at J, with 10 bases between. CDR1 is SGDLS and CDR2 is YYNGEE in the germline V gene. The length of the CDR3 is 14 residues. The DNA for the CDR3 is TGTGCCAGCAGCGTAAGCGGAATGGAAGAGACCCAGTACTTC. It translates to CASSVSGMEETQYF.